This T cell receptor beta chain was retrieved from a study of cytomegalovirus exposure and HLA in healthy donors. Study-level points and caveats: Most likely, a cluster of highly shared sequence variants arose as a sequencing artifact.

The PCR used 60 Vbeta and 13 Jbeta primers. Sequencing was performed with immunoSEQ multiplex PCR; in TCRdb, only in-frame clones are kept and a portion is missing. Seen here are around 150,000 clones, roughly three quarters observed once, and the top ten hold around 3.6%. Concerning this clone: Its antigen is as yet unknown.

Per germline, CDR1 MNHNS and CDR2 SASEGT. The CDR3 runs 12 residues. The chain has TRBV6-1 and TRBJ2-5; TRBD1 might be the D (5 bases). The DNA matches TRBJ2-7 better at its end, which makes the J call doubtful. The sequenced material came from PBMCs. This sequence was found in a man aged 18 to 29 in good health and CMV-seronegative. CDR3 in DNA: TGTGCCAGCGGGGCAGGACCCTACGAGCAGTACTTC. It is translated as CASGAGPYEQYF.